There are a few counts of the clone carrying this TCR beta chain. No antigen is known for it. This entry is derived from a study of blood T cells in healthy people across ages. Findings and caveats of the study: Higher diversity and more naive CD4+ cells were features of long-lived donors, compared to aged donors.

There were healthy Caucasian individuals from Russia, aged roughly 6 to 100, serving as donors. The germline gives CDR1 LNHDA, CDR2 SQIVND (reference sequence). J lost 3 bases, V lost 10 bases, and 10 bases had no gene match. The length of the CDR3 is 15 residues. PCR was performed a second time for about 7 to 11 cycles using a sample-barcoded 5' primer and a J-beta primer mix. TCRdb called the 5' RACE reads again in MiXCR, with one record for every CDR3 protein. The repertoire holds about 560,000 distinct CDR3 sequences, around 27% seen once, with roughly 3.5% in the top ten. These same records also appear under a second study, on T cells of mothers and their children. That paper notes: At a rate of roughly 1.5 ug per 15 ul, cDNA synthesis received all of the extracted RNA. Second-round PCR products received sample barcodes and 2-4 random nucleotides from the M1S primer.

The receptor was derived from a boy younger than 10 in good health. The specimen was blood. The chain carries TRBV19 and TRBJ2-2; 8 nucleotides align to TRBD1. CDR3 sequence (DNA): TGTGCCACCGCCCCCAGGGACAGGTACACCGGGGAGCTGTTTTTT. It specifies CATAPRDRYTGELFF.